Below, one TCR beta chain is given with its context. The antigen remains unidentified. This sample stems from a study of T cell responses to AZD1222 COVID-19 vaccine. Study observations and caveats: Just a handful of AZD1222 recipients were seropositive at baseline.

The CDR3 spans 16 residues. With 8 bases removed from V and 0 bases from J, the gap between germline ends came to 19 bases. Per germline, CDR1 SEHNR and CDR2 FQNEAQ (reference sequence). This table comes from immunoSEQ multiplex PCR, and its TCRdb copy is limited to in-frame clones, with some not included. Of 150,000 or so clones in the sample, just over 90% were seen once. The TCR was taken from an adult in good health. Material: peripheral blood, obtained on day 0 of MenACWY control vaccination. The genes are TRBV7-9 and TRBJ1-2; D remains ambiguous. CDR3 coding DNA: TGTGCCAGCCAGCCGACTCGGGGTCTAGCTAACTATGGCTACACCTTC. It encodes CASQPTRGLANYGYTF. The whole variable domain, filled in from reference TRBV7-9 and TRBJ1-2, reads DTGVSQNPRHKITKRGQNVTFRCDPISEHNRLYWYRQTLGQGPEFLTYFQNEAQLEKSRLLSDRFSAERPKGSFSTLEIQRTEQGDSAMYLCASQPTRGLANYGYTFGSGTRLTVV.